Below, 18 T cell receptor beta chains from the same sample are listed, as sequenced in a study of blood T cell repertoires in COVID-19. TCRdb's copy holds only in-frame clones and misses some; the assay was immunoSEQ multiplex PCR. The sample contains a few hundred thousand clones, roughly 80% of which appear only once. Sequenced material: peripheral blood. These receptors originate from a woman under 30 with acute or convalescent COVID-19.

The chain links TRBV27 to TRBJ1-1, with a weak D call TRBD1 (5 bases). V was pared by 5 bases and J by 10 bases, with 20 bases between. CDR1 and CDR2 (germline): MNHEY, SMNVEV (reference sequence). The CDR3 extends over 14 amino acids. Here the CDR3 DNA reads TGTGCCAGCAGTCCCATAGGGACTCAACGGATAGCTTTCTTT. Translation gives CASSPIGTQRIAFF.

The V call is TRBV3-1 (or the pseudogene TRBV3-2), the J call TRBJ2-7, with 9 bases lining up with TRBD1. V lost 3 bases and J lost 12; bases outside the gene matches: 6. The germline CDR1 and CDR2 sequences are LGHDT and YNNKEL (reference sequence). There are 12 residues in the CDR3. This chain's CDR3 is CASSHATGGWYF. CDR3 DNA sequence: TGTGCCAGCAGCCACGCAACAGGGGGCTGGTACTTC.

The chain recombines TRBV2 with TRBJ1-2; D ambiguous. CDR1 and CDR2 from the germline V gene are SNHLY and FYNNEI. The CDR3 loop spans 15 amino acids. V lost 4 bases to trimming and J lost 0 bases, with 12 bases between them. The CDR3 DNA sequence: TGTGCCAGCAGTGCGGAGTATACCGCTAACTATGGCTACACCTTC. Translating it yields CASSAEYTANYGYTF.

This chain joins TRBV29-1 and TRBJ1-3; D gene uncertain. Germline V CDR1 and CDR2: SQVTM, ANQGSEA. Trimming left V 5 bases short and J 0 bases short, with 8 bases between. This CDR3 spans 13 amino acids. The CDR3 nucleotides read TGCAGCGTTAGCGGAACCTCTGGAAACACCATATATTTT. This sequence encodes CSVSGTSGNTIYF. Complete variable domain (other parts from reference TRBV29-1 and TRBJ1-3): SAVISQKPSRDICQRGTSLTIQCQVDSQVTMMFWYRQQPGQSLTLIATANQGSEATYESGFVIDKFPISRPNLTFSTLTVSNMSPEDSSIYLCSVSGTSGNTIYFGEGSWLTVV.

The CDR3: CASSPPLGGRSSYEQYF. CDR3 in DNA: TGTGCCAGCAGCCCTCCCCTTGGCGGGAGGTCCTCCTACGAGCAGTACTTC. The chain has TRBV3-1 (or the pseudogene TRBV3-2) and TRBJ2-7, with TRBD2 identical over 8 bases. Trimming removed 4 bases from V and 0 bases from J; junction bases left unmatched: 11. In germline, CDR1 is LGHDT, CDR2 YNNKEL (reference sequence). The CDR3 length is 17 residues.

J is TRBJ2-3 and V is TRBV5-1; D is ambiguous. V lost 1 base to trimming and J lost 4 bases, with 10 bases between them. CDR1 SGHRS and CDR2 YFSETQ come from the germline V gene. The CDR3 extends over 14 amino acids. This CDR3 is CASSLTNSADTQYF. Here the CDR3 DNA reads TGCGCCAGCAGCTTGACGAACTCCGCAGATACGCAGTATTTT.

V gene TRBV19 combines with J gene TRBJ1-5, with D possibly TRBD1 on 5 matching bases. Deletions cut 3 bases from V and 6 bases from J, with 15 bases between. The CDR3 is 15 amino acids. The germline V gene has CDR1 LNHDA and CDR2 SQIVND (reference sequence). CDR3 DNA: TGTGCCAGTAGTATCACGACAGAACTCCCTCAGCCCCAGCATTTT. Amino acid sequence: CASSITTELPQPQHF.

About this clone itself: The same CDR3 is also encoded by other DNA sequences in this sample. The chain has TRBV7-2 and TRBJ1-4, with 7 bases lining up with TRBD1. In germline, CDR1 is SGHTA, CDR2 FQGNSA. This CDR3 comprises 13 residues. V dropped 5 bases and J dropped 5; count of bases not matched to a gene: 2. CDR3 sequence: CASSRQGNEKLFF. Written as DNA, the CDR3 is TGTGCCAGCAGCCGACAGGGAAATGAAAAACTGTTTTTT.

The V call is TRBV6-5, the J call TRBJ2-7; 7 positions match TRBD2. The germline V gene encodes CDR1 MNHEY and CDR2 SVGAGI. Trimming took 0 bases from V and 3 from J; bases not matched to a gene: 2. CDR3 length: 14 residues. The CDR3 region has the DNA TGTGCCAGCAGTTACTCTGGGGGGGGCTACGAGCAGTACTTC. Protein product: CASSYSGGGYEQYF.

V is TRBV3-1 (or the pseudogene TRBV3-2) and J is TRBJ2-1; 7 nucleotides align to TRBD1. V lost 4 bases, J lost 3 bases, and 6 bases stayed unmatched. Germline V lookup: CDR1 LGHDT, CDR2 YNNKEL (reference sequence). This CDR3 region has 15 residues. CDR3 amino acids: CASSPWTGYYNEQFF. CDR3 nucleotides: TGTGCCAGCAGCCCCTGGACAGGCTACTACAATGAGCAGTTCTTC.

The rearrangement links TRBV2 to TRBJ2-5; the match to TRBD1 covers 10 bases. The CDR3 sequence is 14 residues long. J was trimmed by 4 bases and V by 7 bases; bases with no gene match: 6. Germline loops: CDR1 SNHLY, CDR2 FYNNEI. The CDR3 DNA sequence: TGTGCCAGCAACATGGACAGGGGGATAGAGACCCAGTACTTC. Translated: CASNMDRGIETQYF.

J is TRBJ1-2 and V is TRBV7-6, with 9 bases lining up with TRBD1. The CDR3 is 14 amino acids. Germline CDR1 is SGHVS and CDR2 is FNYEAQ. Germline trimming cut 5 bases from V and 8 bases from J; bases unmatched to any gene: 9. CDR3 amino acids: CASSRTGGVGGYTF. CDR3 sequence (DNA): TGTGCCAGCAGCCGAACAGGGGGCGTGGGAGGCTACACCTTC. Using reference TRBV7-6 and TRBJ1-2 for the parts outside the CDR3, the full variable domain is GAGVSQSPRYKVTKRGQDVALRCDPISGHVSLYWYRQALGQGPEFLTYFNYEAQQDKSGLPNDRFSAERPEGSISTLTIQRTEQRDSAMYRCASSRTGGVGGYTFGSGTRLTVV.

This chain links TRBV28 with TRBJ2-7; no firm D call. Trimming left V 3 bases short and J 3 bases short, with 9 bases between. This CDR3 contains 13 residues. The germline V gene encodes CDR1 MDHEN and CDR2 SYDVKM. The CDR3 here is CASSFRLDYEQYF. CDR3 DNA: TGTGCCAGCAGTTTCCGGCTAGACTACGAGCAGTACTTC.

The chain carries TRBV11-2 and TRBJ2-1, with a tentative D call TRBD2 (5 bases). Trimming removed 2 bases at V and 7 bases at J, with 21 bases between. The germline V gene has CDR1 SGHAT and CDR2 FQNNGV. The length of the CDR3 is 17 residues. In DNA, the CDR3 is TGTGCCAGCAGCTTAACCATCAGCGGAGGCCCCGGGAATGAGCAGTTCTTC. It specifies CASSLTISGGPGNEQFF.

This clone was observed a handful of times. V is TRBV30 and J is TRBJ1-6; 7 bases fit TRBD1. The V gene end was trimmed by 0 bases and the J gene end by 9 bases; junction bases not matched to a gene: 5. Germline CDR1 reads GTSNPN; CDR2 reads SVGIG (reference sequence). The CDR3 is 14 amino acids. The CDR3 protein is CAWSVDQGVSPLHF. Written as DNA, the CDR3 is TGTGCCTGGAGTGTAGATCAGGGGGTTTCACCCCTCCACTTT. The full variable domain, rest sourced from reference TRBV30 and TRBJ1-6, is SQTIHQWPATLVQPVGSPLSLECTVEGTSNPNLYWYRQAAGRGLQLLFYSVGIGQISSEVPQNLSASRPQDRQFILSSKKLLLSDSGFYLCAWSVDQGVSPLHFGNGTRLTVT.

The V and J genes are TRBV28 and TRBJ2-5; D gene uncertain. The germline V and J ends were trimmed by 3 bases and 5 bases, with 10 bases remaining between them. CDR1 MDHEN and CDR2 SYDVKM come from the germline V gene. CDR3 length equals 13 residues. The CDR3 bases are TGTGCCAGCAGTTTTGTCAGAGCGGAGACCCAGTACTTC. Translation: CASSFVRAETQYF.

The chain employs TRBV19 and TRBJ1-3; TRBD1 matches 8 bases. J gave up 0 bases and V 5 bases, and 9 bases lay outside the gene matches. The CDR3 extends over 17 amino acids. The germline CDR1 and CDR2 sequences are LNHDA and SQIVND (reference sequence). CDR3 coding DNA: TGTGCCAGTAGTCCGGAGGGGCAGGGGGCCTCTGGAAACACCATATATTTT. The encoded protein is CASSPEGQGASGNTIYF.

V is TRBV28 and J is TRBJ2-7, with TRBD1 identical over 7 bases. J gave up 0 bases and V 5 bases, and 7 bases lay outside the gene matches. This CDR3 is built from 15 residues. Germline-derived CDR1 and CDR2 are MDHEN and SYDVKM. CDR3: CASSPQGVSSYEQYF. The CDR3 bases are TGTGCCAGCAGTCCCCAGGGGGTTAGCTCCTACGAGCAGTACTTC.